A selection of T cell receptor beta chains follows, all from one sample in a study of follicular helper T cells after annual influenza vaccination. Sequencing was performed with immunoSEQ multiplex PCR; in TCRdb, only in-frame clones are kept and a portion is missing. The table includes some 10,000 clones, around four fifths detected once. Sequencing was performed on CXCR5+ CD38- circulating T follicular helper cells from blood, taken on the day of influenza vaccination. These TCRs come from an adult who received the influenza vaccine. CDR3s include the opening cysteine and the closing phenylalanine or tryptophan. D genes are given only for firm matches. Rows give clone size only sometimes, using once, few, many, or a class for an expanded clone.

TRBV6-6	TRBJ2-7	TRBD2	-	CASKLAAGAYEQYF	TGTGCCAGCAAACTAGCGGCGGGGGCCTACGAGCAGTACTTC
TRBV19	TRBJ1-5	-	few	CASSYRENQPQHF	TGTGCCAGTAGTTACAGGGAAAATCAGCCCCAGCATTTT
TRBV6-5	TRBJ1-5	-	-	CASSRAANQPQHF	TGTGCCAGCAGTCGGGCCGCCAATCAGCCCCAGCATTTT
TRBV7-9	TRBJ2-2	-	-	CASSLYAAGELFF	TGTGCCAGCAGCTTATATGCGGCCGGGGAGCTGTTTTTT
TRBV2	TRBJ2-3	-	-	CASRDFGSQEDTQYF	TGTGCCAGCAGGGACTTCGGGAGTCAGGAAGATACGCAGTATTTT
TRBV28	TRBJ1-1	-	-	CASSPADRNTEAFF	TGTGCCAGCAGCCCGGCGGACAGGAACACTGAAGCTTTCTTT
TRBV9	TRBJ2-7	TRBD1	-	CASSPNPGQVAYF	TGTGCCAGCAGCCCCAATCCGGGACAGGTGGCCTACTTC
TRBV28	TRBJ2-7	TRBD1	-	CASTQNRGRYEQYF	TGTGCCAGCACCCAGAACAGGGGTAGGTACGAGCAGTACTTC
TRBV7-9	TRBJ1-4	-	-	CASSAQKSGEKLFF	TGTGCCAGCAGCGCTCAAAAGTCAGGCGAAAAACTGTTTTTT
TRBV25-1	TRBJ1-3	-	-	CASSRTDGNTIYF	TGTGCCAGCTCCAGGACAGATGGAAACACCATATATTTT
TRBV5-1	TRBJ2-3	-	-	CASCQTKTTDTQYF	TGCGCCAGTTGCCAAACTAAAACCACAGATACGCAGTATTTT
TRBV2	TRBJ2-5	TRBD2	-	CASTNGLAGQETQYF	TGTGCCAGCACCAACGGACTAGCGGGGCAAGAGACCCAGTACTTC
TRBV6-5	TRBJ1-1	-	few	CASSYSRDGNTEAFF	TGTGCCAGCAGTTACTCCCGGGACGGAAACACTGAAGCTTTCTTT
TRBV29-1	TRBJ2-1	-	-	CSVALLAYNEQFF	TGCAGCGTCGCTTTGCTTGCCTACAATGAGCAGTTCTTC
TRBV28	TRBJ1-5	TRBD1	-	CASSLKAGGKNQPQHF	TGTGCCAGCAGTTTAAAGGCAGGGGGGAAGAATCAGCCCCAGCATTTT
TRBV2	TRBJ1-1	-	-	CASSDESYSRAFF	TGTGCCAGCAGTGACGAGTCGTACAGTCGGGCTTTCTTT
TRBV10-3	TRBJ2-4	TRBD1	-	CAISAGTEKNIQYF	TGTGCCATCAGCGCCGGGACAGAGAAAAACATTCAGTACTTC
TRBV7-9	TRBJ2-1	TRBD2	-	CASSFVAGINEQFF	TGTGCCAGCAGCTTTGTAGCGGGTATCAATGAGCAGTTCTTC
TRBV21-1	TRBJ1-2	-	few	CASSVGEFNYGYTF	TGTGCCAGCAGCGTGGGGGAGTTCAACTATGGCTACACCTTC
TRBV6-5	TRBJ1-3	-	-	CASSYTKKDTIYF	TGTGCCAGCAGTTACACCAAGAAGGACACCATATATTTT
TRBV16	TRBJ1-2	-	-	CASSQENYGYTF	TGTGCCAGCAGCCAAGAAAACTATGGCTACACCTTC
TRBV28	TRBJ2-1	TRBD2	-	CASSLAGDSNEQFF	TGTGCCAGCAGTCTAGCGGGAGACAGCAATGAGCAGTTCTTC
TRBV2	TRBJ1-4	TRBD1	-	CASSESFPDGGTATNEKLFF	TGTGCCAGCAGTGAAAGCTTTCCGGATGGAGGGACAGCAACTAATGAAAAACTGTTTTTT
TRBV9	TRBJ2-1	TRBD2	-	CASSVLAGGYNEQFF	TGTGCCAGCAGCGTACTAGCGGGAGGGTACAATGAGCAGTTCTTC
TRBV5-1	TRBJ2-1	-	-	CASSMDTKQFF	TGCGCCAGCAGCATGGACACCAAGCAGTTCTTC
TRBV5-4	TRBJ2-1	TRBD1	-	CASSLETGGNEQFF	TGTGCCAGCAGCTTGGAGACAGGGGGGAATGAGCAGTTCTTC
TRBV5-1	TRBJ2-3	TRBD2	-	CASSIGLGTDTQYF	TGCGCCAGCAGCATTGGACTAGGCACAGATACGCAGTATTTT
TRBV7-9	TRBJ1-2	-	once	CASSLSPEGGYTF	TGTGCCAGCAGCCTAAGCCCCGAAGGAGGCTACACCTTC
TRBV2	TRBJ2-1	TRBD2	-	CATKFTSGSYNEQFF	TGTGCCACGAAATTCACTAGCGGGAGTTACAATGAGCAGTTCTTC
TRBV7-9	TRBJ2-5	-	-	CASSQVSLVRGQYF	TGTGCCAGCAGCCAGGTTTCCCTGGTGAGGGGCCAGTACTTC
TRBV27	TRBJ2-2	TRBD2	-	CASSRTVTSGANTGELFF	TGTGCCAGCAGTCGGACAGTTACTAGCGGGGCTAACACCGGGGAGCTGTTTTTT